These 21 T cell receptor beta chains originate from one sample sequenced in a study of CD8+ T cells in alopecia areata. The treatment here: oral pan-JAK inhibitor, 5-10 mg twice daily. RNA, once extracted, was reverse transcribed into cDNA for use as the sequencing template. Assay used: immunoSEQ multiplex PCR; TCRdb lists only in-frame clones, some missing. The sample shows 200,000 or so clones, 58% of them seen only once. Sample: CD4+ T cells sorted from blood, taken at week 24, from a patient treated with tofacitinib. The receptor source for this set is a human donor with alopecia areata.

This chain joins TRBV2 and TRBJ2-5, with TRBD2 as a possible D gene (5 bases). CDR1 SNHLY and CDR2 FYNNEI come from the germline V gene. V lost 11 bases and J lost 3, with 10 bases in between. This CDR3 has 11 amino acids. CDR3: CAGQEEETQYF. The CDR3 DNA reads TGTGCCGGCCAGGAGGAAGAGACCCAGTACTTC.

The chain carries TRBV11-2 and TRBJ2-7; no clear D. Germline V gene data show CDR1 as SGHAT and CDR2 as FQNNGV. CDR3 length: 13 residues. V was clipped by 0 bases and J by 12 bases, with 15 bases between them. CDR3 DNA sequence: TGTGCCAGCAGCTTAGAAGTCGCCGCAAGAAGGTACTTC. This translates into CASSLEVAARRYF.

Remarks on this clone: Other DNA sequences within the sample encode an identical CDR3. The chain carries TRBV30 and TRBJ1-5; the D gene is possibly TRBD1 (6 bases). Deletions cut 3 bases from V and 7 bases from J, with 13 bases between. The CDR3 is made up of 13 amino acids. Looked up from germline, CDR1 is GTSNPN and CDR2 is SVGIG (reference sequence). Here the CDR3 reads CAWSSQGNQPQHF. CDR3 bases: TGTGCCTGGAGCTCACAGGGAAACCAGCCCCAGCATTTT.

The CDR3 sequence is CASSRGRLGRNEQYF. The CDR3 region has the DNA TGTGCCAGCAGCCGGGGACGTTTGGGGAGGAACGAGCAGTACTTC. The chain uses TRBV13 and TRBJ2-7; D is perhaps TRBD2 (6 bases). Trimming stripped 5 bases from V and 5 bases from J, with 19 bases between. The CDR3 has 15 amino acids. The germline V gene encodes CDR1 PRHDT and CDR2 FYEKMQ (reference sequence). Based on the CDR3 plus reference TRBV13 and TRBJ2-7, the full variable domain is AAGVIQSPRHLIKEKRETATLKCYPIPRHDTVYWYQQGPGQDPQFLISFYEKMQSDKGSIPDRFSAQQFSDYHSELNMSSLELGDSALYFCASSRGRLGRNEQYFGPGTRLTVT.

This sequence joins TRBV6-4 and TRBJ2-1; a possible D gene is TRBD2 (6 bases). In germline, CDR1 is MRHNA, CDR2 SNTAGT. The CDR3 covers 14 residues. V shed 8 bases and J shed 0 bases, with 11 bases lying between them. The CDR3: CASRRDFSYNEQFF. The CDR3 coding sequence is TGTGCCAGCCGGCGGGATTTCTCCTACAATGAGCAGTTCTTC.

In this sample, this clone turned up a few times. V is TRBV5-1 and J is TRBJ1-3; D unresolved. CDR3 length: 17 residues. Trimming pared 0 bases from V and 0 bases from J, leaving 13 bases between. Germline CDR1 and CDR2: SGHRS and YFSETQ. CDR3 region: CASSLGNGDSSGNTIYF. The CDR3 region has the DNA TGCGCCAGCAGCTTGGGCAACGGGGATAGCTCTGGAAACACCATATATTTT.

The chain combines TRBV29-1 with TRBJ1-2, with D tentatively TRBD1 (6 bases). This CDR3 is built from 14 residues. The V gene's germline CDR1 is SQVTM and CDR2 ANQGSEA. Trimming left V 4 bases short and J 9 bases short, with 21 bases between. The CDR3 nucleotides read TGCAGCGTTGTAAGGTCCGCGGCAGGGGCGCGCTACACCTTC. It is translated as CSVVRSAAGARYTF.

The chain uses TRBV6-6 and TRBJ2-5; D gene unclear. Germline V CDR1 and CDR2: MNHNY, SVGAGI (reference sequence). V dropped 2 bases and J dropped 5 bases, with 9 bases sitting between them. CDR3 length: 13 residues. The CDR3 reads CASSYTLGETQYF. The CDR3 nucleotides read TGTGCCAGCAGTTACACCCTTGGGGAGACCCAGTACTTC.

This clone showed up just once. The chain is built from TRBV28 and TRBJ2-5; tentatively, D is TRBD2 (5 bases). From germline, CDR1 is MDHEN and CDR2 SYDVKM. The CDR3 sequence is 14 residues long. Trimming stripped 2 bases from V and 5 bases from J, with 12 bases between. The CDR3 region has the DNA TGTGCCAGCAGTTTAGAGGGAGTCCGGGAGACCCAGTACTTC. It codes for CASSLEGVRETQYF.

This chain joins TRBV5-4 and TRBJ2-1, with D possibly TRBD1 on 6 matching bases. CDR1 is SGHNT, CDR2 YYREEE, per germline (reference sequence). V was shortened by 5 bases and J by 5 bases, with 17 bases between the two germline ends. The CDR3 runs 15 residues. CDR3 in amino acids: CASSFPGHLNNEQFF. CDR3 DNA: TGTGCCAGCAGTTTTCCGGGACACTTAAACAATGAGCAGTTCTTC.

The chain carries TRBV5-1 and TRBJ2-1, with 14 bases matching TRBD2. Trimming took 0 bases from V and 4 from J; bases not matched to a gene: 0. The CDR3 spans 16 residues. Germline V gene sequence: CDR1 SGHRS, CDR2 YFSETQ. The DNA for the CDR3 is TGCGCCAGCAGCTTGGGACTAGCGGGAGGGTACAATGAGCAGTTCTTC. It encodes CASSLGLAGGYNEQFF. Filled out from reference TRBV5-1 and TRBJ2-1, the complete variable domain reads KAGVTQTPRYLIKTRGQQVTLSCSPISGHRSVSWYQQTPGQGLQFLFEYFSETQRNKGNFPGRFSGRQFSNSRSEMNVSTLELGDSALYLCASSLGLAGGYNEQFFGPGTRLTVL.

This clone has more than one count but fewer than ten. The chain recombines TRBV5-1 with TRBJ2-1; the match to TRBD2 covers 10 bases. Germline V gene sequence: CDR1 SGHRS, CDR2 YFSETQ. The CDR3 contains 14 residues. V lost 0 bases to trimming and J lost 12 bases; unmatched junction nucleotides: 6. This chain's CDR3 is CASSLEMASGGQFF. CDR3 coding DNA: TGCGCCAGCAGCTTGGAGATGGCTAGCGGGGGGCAGTTCTTC.

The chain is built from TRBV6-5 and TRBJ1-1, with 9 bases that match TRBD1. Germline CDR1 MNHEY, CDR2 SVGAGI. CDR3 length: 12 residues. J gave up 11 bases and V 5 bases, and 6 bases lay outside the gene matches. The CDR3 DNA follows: TGTGCCAGCAGTAACAGGGGGCGCCTGGCTTTCTTT. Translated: CASSNRGRLAFF.

In DNA form, the CDR3 reads TGTGCCAGCAGCTTGGACATGAACACTGAAGCTTTCTTT. Protein: CASSLDMNTEAFF. This sequence joins TRBV5-4 and TRBJ1-1; D ambiguous. The CDR3 has 13 residues. CDR1 SGHNT and CDR2 YYREEE come from the germline V gene (reference sequence). Trimming shortened V by 0 bases and J by 0 bases, and 3 bases separated the two germline ends.

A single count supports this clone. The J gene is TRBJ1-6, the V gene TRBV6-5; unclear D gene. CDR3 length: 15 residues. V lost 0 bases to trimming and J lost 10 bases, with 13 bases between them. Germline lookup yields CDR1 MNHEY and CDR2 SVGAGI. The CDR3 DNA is TGTGCCAGCAGTTACTCGAAAGAGGGTACCTCACCCCTCCACTTT. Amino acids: CASSYSKEGTSPLHF.

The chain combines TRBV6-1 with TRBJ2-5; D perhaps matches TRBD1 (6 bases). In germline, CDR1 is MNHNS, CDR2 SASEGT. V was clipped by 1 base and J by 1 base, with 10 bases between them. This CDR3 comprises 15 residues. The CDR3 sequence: CASSEVGRGQETQYF. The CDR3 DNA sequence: TGTGCCAGCAGTGAAGTTGGCAGGGGCCAAGAGACCCAGTACTTC.

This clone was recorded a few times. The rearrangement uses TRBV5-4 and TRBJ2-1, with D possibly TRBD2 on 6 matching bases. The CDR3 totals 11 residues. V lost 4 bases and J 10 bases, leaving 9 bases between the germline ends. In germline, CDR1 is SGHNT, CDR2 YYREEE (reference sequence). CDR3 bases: TGTGCCAGCAGCCAAGGGAGGGAGCAGTTCTTC. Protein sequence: CASSQGREQFF.

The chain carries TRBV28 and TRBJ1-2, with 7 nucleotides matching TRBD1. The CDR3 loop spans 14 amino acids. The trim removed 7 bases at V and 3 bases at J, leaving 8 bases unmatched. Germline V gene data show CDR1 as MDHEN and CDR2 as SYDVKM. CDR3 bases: TGTGCCAGCACAGAGGGGGCCGCCCACTATGGCTACACCTTC. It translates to CASTEGAAHYGYTF.

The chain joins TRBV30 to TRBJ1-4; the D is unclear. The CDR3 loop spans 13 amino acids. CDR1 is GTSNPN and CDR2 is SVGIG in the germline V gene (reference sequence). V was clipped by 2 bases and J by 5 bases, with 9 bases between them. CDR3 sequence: CAWSPDLNEKLFF. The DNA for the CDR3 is TGTGCCTGGAGTCCAGATTTGAATGAAAAACTGTTTTTT.

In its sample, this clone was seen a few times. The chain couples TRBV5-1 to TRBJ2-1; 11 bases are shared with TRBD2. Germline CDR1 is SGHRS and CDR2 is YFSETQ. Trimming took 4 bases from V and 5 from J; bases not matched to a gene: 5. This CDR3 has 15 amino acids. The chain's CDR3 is CASSLLAGGNNEQFF. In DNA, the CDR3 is TGCGCCAGCAGCCTCCTAGCGGGAGGAAACAATGAGCAGTTCTTC.

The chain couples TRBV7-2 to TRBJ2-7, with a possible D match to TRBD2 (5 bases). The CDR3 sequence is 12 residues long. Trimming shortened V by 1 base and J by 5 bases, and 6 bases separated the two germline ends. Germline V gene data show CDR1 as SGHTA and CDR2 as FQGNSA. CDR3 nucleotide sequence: TGTGCCAGCAGCTTAGACGGGGACGAGCAGTACTTC. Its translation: CASSLDGDEQYF.